The 3 T cell receptor beta chains in this list originate from one sample, sequenced in a study of blood T cell repertoires in COVID-19. The protocol was immunoSEQ multiplex PCR, while the TCRdb copy is restricted to in-frame clones and leaves out a portion. The sample comprises some 160,000 clones, roughly 77% of which are singletons, and 6.5% to 7% rests with the top ten. Sequencing was done on a sample of peripheral blood. These receptors were taken from a man aged 65 to 79 with active or convalescent COVID-19.

The chain is built from TRBV28 and TRBJ2-7; 10 nucleotides line up with TRBD1. The CDR3 consists of 15 residues. Unmatched junction bases numbered 6, after V lost 3 bases and J lost 4 bases. The germline V gene has CDR1 MDHEN and CDR2 SYDVKM. DNA of the CDR3: TGTGCCAGCAGTTTGACAGGGGGCATTGGATACGAGCAGTACTTC. Amino acids: CASSLTGGIGYEQYF.

The chain has TRBV4-1 and TRBJ2-1; tentatively, D is TRBD1 (6 bases). This CDR3 contains 15 residues. Per germline, CDR1 MGHRA and CDR2 YSYEKL. V lost 1 base and J lost 0, with 7 bases in between. CDR3 region: CASSQGTDSYNEQFF. DNA of the CDR3: TGCGCCAGCAGCCAAGGGACAGACTCCTACAATGAGCAGTTCTTC.

The rearrangement joins TRBV5-4 to TRBJ1-1; D possibly corresponds to TRBD1 (5 bases). CDR3 length: 17 residues. V lost 4 bases and J 1 base, leaving 20 bases between the germline ends. From germline, CDR1 is SGHNT and CDR2 YYREEE (reference sequence). The CDR3 here is CASSPLLVQGGNTEAFF. For the CDR3, the DNA is TGTGCCAGCAGCCCCCTTTTAGTGCAGGGTGGGAACACTGAAGCTTTCTTT.